The 19 T cell receptor beta chains below were found in one sample sequenced in a study of patients and donors after allogeneic stem cell transplantation. Each CDR3 protein gets one entry after TCRdb re-called the RT-PCR reads with MiXCR. Of under 170,000 distinct CDR3 sequences in the sample, 30% to 45% were seen once. Sequenced sample: blood, either unsorted or a sorted T cell fraction (not recorded which). Source of these receptors: a human donor who was either an allogeneic HSCT recipient or a stem cell or donor lymphocyte infusion donor (not recorded which). It is not recorded whose cells these are; they may come from a transplant donor.

J is TRBJ2-3 and V is TRBV7-9, with 9 positions matching TRBD2. The germline V gene has CDR1 SEHNR and CDR2 FQNEAQ (reference sequence). Trimming cost V 3 bases and J 2 bases; bases outside gene matches: 9. The length of the CDR3 is 17 residues. This chain's CDR3 is CASSLGLALTYTDTQYF. The CDR3 DNA reads as TGTGCCAGCAGCTTGGGACTAGCCCTTACGTACACAGATACGCAGTATTTT.

The chain is built from TRBV10-3 and TRBJ1-1, with D unresolved. Germline CDR1 ENHRY, CDR2 SYGVKD. V dropped 6 bases and J dropped 1 base, with 12 bases sitting between them. The CDR3 length is 14 residues. The CDR3 loop is CAISPGVANTEAFF. In DNA form, the CDR3 reads TGTGCCATCAGCCCGGGAGTGGCGAACACTGAAGCTTTCTTT.

The chain uses TRBV12-3 or TRBV12-4 and TRBJ2-5, with 15 bases aligning to TRBD2. This CDR3 contains 18 residues. The V segment lost 5 bases and the J segment 1 base; nucleotides outside the gene matches: 8. The CDR3 region is CASSRTSGGALVQETQYF. CDR3 in DNA: TGTGCCAGCAGTCGGACTAGCGGGGGGGCCTTGGTCCAAGAGACCCAGTACTTC.

J is TRBJ2-2 and V is TRBV10-3; 12 positions match TRBD2. The V and J ends lost 5 bases and 3 bases, in that order; junction bases with no gene match: 4. Germline assignment: CDR1 ENHRY and CDR2 SYGVKD. The CDR3 is made up of 16 amino acids. The CDR3 DNA sequence: TGTGCCATCAGTCAGGGACTAGCGGGCCACACCGGGGAGCTGTTTTTT. This encodes CAISQGLAGHTGELFF.

This clonotype has only a few counts. J is TRBJ1-2 and V is TRBV20-1, with 7 bases identical to TRBD1. This CDR3 is built from 14 residues. The J segment lost 1 base and the V segment lost 3 bases, leaving 5 bases of the junction unmatched. The V gene's germline CDR1 is DFQATT and CDR2 SNEGSKA (reference sequence). This chain's CDR3 is CSASSGGHNYGYTF. The CDR3 DNA reads as TGCAGTGCTAGTTCAGGGGGTCATAACTATGGCTACACCTTC.

The chain recombines TRBV20-1 with TRBJ1-5, with 7 bases lining up with TRBD1. The CDR3 runs 13 residues. V lost 6 bases and J lost 5; bases outside the gene matches: 7. Germline assignment: CDR1 DFQATT and CDR2 SNEGSKA (reference sequence). The CDR3 nucleotides read TGCAGTGCAAATCAAGGGGGCGATCAGCCCCAGCATTTT. It is translated as CSANQGGDQPQHF.

At least ten counts were recorded for this clonotype. The chain is built from TRBV12-3 or TRBV12-4 and TRBJ1-2; possible D gene TRBD1, 5 bases. The length of the CDR3 is 12 residues. V gave up 9 bases and J gave up 5 bases, with 13 bases separating them. Here the CDR3 reads CASWGEPYGYTF. CDR3 nucleotides: TGTGCCAGTTGGGGGGAACCGTATGGCTACACCTTC.

The chain combines TRBV7-2 with TRBJ1-4, with TRBD1 as a possible D gene (6 bases). Germline CDR1 SGHTA, CDR2 FQGNSA. The V and J ends lost 2 bases and 6 bases respectively, with 16 bases between them. CDR3 length: 16 residues. CDR3 region: CASSLRGAGADEKLFF. The CDR3 DNA reads TGTGCCAGCAGCTTAAGGGGGGCAGGGGCGGATGAAAAACTGTTTTTT.

This clonotype came up a few times. The chain uses TRBV20-1 and TRBJ2-1, with 12 nucleotides matching TRBD2. The CDR3 totals 15 residues. V was pared by 0 bases and J by 8 bases, with 5 bases of the junction left unmatched. Per the germline V gene, CDR1 is DFQATT and CDR2 is SNEGSKA (reference sequence). CDR3 DNA sequence: TGCAGTGCTAGAGATCTGACTAGCGGGGGTTATGAGCAGTTCTTC. Its protein product is CSARDLTSGGYEQFF.

The CDR3 DNA is TGCAGTGCTAGAGACAGTCGGGGCTACACCTTC. It is translated as CSARDSRGYTF. The chain employs TRBV20-1 and TRBJ1-2; no definite D call. Germline-derived CDR1 and CDR2 are DFQATT and SNEGSKA (reference sequence). Trimming took off 0 bases at V and 8 bases at J, with 7 bases between the two ends. The length of the CDR3 is 11 residues.

The rearrangement joins TRBV12-5 to TRBJ1-5, with D maybe TRBD1 (5 bases). V shed 5 bases and J shed 3 bases, with 8 bases lying between them. CDR3 size: 13 residues. Germline loops: CDR1 LGHNT, CDR2 FRNRAP. CDR3 nucleotides: TGTGCTAGTGGTGAAGGGGTCAATCAGCCCCAGCATTTT. It translates to CASGEGVNQPQHF.

A few counts support this clonotype. CDR3 DNA: TGTGCCAGCAGCCAACAGCTACTAGCGGGGGTGCGCTCCTACGAGCAGTACTTC. It is translated as CASSQQLLAGVRSYEQYF. This chain connects TRBV4-2 to TRBJ2-7; TRBD2 matches at 11 bases. Trimming took 2 bases from V and 0 from J; bases not matched to a gene: 9. The CDR3 spans 18 residues. Germline V CDR1 and CDR2: LGHNA, YNFKEQ.

This clonotype was counted between two and nine times. J is TRBJ1-2 and V is TRBV20-1; D unresolved. CDR3 length equals 12 residues. Germline loops: CDR1 DFQATT, CDR2 SNEGSKA (reference sequence). The germline V and J ends were trimmed by 0 bases and 5 bases, with 7 bases remaining between them. The CDR3 reads CSAREDGYGYTF. The CDR3, as DNA: TGCAGTGCTAGAGAGGACGGGTATGGCTACACCTTC.

This clonotype has a handful of counts. The V call is TRBV27, the J call TRBJ2-7, with D possibly matching TRBD1 (5 bases). Germline V lookup: CDR1 MNHEY, CDR2 SMNVEV (reference sequence). The CDR3 length is 13 residues. Trimming cost V 3 bases and J 3 bases, with 9 bases left between them. CDR3 region: CASSFQTGYEQYF. In DNA form, the CDR3 reads TGTGCCAGCAGTTTCCAAACAGGCTACGAGCAGTACTTC.

The V call is TRBV20-1, the J call TRBJ2-1; 10 bases line up with TRBD2. After removal of 3 bases from V and 2 bases from J, the junction contained 7 bases not matched to a gene. Germline lookup yields CDR1 DFQATT and CDR2 SNEGSKA (reference sequence). The CDR3 runs 16 residues. The CDR3 DNA reads TGCAGTGCTAGGGCCTCCCTAGCGGGGGCCTACAATGAGCAGTTCTTC. It specifies CSARASLAGAYNEQFF.

The chain has TRBV2 and TRBJ2-1, with D perhaps matching TRBD1 (5 bases). The CDR3 runs 12 residues. The V end was cut by 3 bases, the J end by 7 bases, with 7 bases between. CDR1 and CDR2 (germline): SNHLY, FYNNEI. The CDR3 here is CASSEGPNEQFF. The CDR3, as DNA: TGTGCCAGCAGTGAGGGGCCAAATGAGCAGTTCTTC.

The chain links TRBV5-1 to TRBJ1-2; D unclear. The V gene lost 8 bases and the J gene lost 4 bases, with 21 bases spanning the gap. This CDR3 is built from 15 residues. Germline V lookup: CDR1 SGHRS, CDR2 YFSETQ. As DNA, the CDR3 is TGCGCCAGTCAATATACGGGAAACAACTTCTATGGCTACACCTTC. Protein: CASQYTGNNFYGYTF.

The genes are TRBV7-2 and TRBJ1-4, with 9 nucleotides matching TRBD1. Germline V gives CDR1 SGHTA, CDR2 FQGNSA. This CDR3 is built from 13 residues. J lost 8 bases, V lost 7 bases, and 5 bases had no gene match. The CDR3 region is CASTRQGGEKLFF. The CDR3, as DNA: TGTGCCAGCACGAGACAGGGGGGCGAAAAACTGTTTTTT.

The rearrangement links TRBV27 to TRBJ1-2; tentatively, D is TRBD1 (5 bases). There are 16 residues in the CDR3. With 3 bases removed from V and 0 bases from J, the gap between germline ends came to 14 bases. Germline-derived CDR1 and CDR2 are MNHEY and SMNVEV (reference sequence). The CDR3 sequence is CASSFSTGTANYGYTF. The CDR3 DNA reads as TGTGCCAGCAGTTTCAGTACCGGGACGGCTAACTATGGCTACACCTTC.